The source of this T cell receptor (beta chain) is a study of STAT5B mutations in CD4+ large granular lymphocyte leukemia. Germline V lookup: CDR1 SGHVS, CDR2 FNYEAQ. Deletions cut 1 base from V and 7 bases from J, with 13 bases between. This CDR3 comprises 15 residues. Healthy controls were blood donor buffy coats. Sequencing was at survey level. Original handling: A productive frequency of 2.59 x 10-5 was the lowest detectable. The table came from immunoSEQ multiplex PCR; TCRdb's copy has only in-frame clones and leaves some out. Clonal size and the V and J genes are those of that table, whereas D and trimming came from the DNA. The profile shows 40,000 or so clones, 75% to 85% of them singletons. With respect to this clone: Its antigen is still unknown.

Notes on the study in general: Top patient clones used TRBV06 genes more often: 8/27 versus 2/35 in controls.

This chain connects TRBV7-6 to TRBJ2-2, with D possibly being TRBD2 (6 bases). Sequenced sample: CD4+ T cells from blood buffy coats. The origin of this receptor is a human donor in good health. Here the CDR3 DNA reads TGTGCCAGCAGCTTAGGGCAGGGAGGAATCGGGGAGCTGTTTTTT. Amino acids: CASSLGQGGIGELFF.